This T cell receptor (beta chain) originates from a study of metastatic and nonmetastatic thyroid tumors. Trimming pared 7 bases from V and 7 bases from J, leaving 17 bases between. The germline V gene encodes CDR1 PRHDT and CDR2 FYEKMQ (reference sequence). The CDR3 is made up of 13 amino acids. Using MiXCR, TCRdb re-called clones from the PCR reads. The sample comprises roughly 30,000 clones, roughly 3.5% of which are singletons, and more than 3% rests with the top ten. Every patient underwent thyroid surgery untreated. The V call is TRBV13, the J call TRBJ2-7; D is possibly TRBD1 or TRBD2 (6 bases each). The sample taken for sequencing was blood. The source of this sequence is a male donor with papillary thyroid cancer or a benign thyroid nodule (not recorded which). Some clones in this sample may be carry-over from other donors' samples. CDR3 protein: CASTLRGAGEQYF. The CDR3 region has the DNA TGTGCCAGCACCCTAAGGGGGGCGGGTGAGCAGTACTTC. Full variable domain (missing parts from reference TRBV13 and TRBJ2-7): AAGVIQSPRHLIKEKRETATLKCYPIPRHDTVYWYQQGPGQDPQFLISFYEKMQSDKGSIPDRFSAQQFSDYHSELNMSSLELGDSALYFCASTLRGAGEQYFGPGTRLTVT.